The 20 T cell receptor beta chains below come from one sample, sequenced in a study of T-cell reconstitution after alpha-beta-depleted transplantation in children. Unique molecular identifiers were incorporated into the prepared TCRbeta library. A single record per CDR3 protein comes from TCRdb applying MiXCR to the PCR reads. The sample includes 200,000 or so distinct CDR3 sequences, approximately 8.4% of them seen just once. The starting material was PBMCs, mostly from graft donor cells, obtained 360 days after TCRalphabeta/CD19-depleted stem cell transplant. The origin of the receptors is a male patient aged 2 to 9 who had a stem cell transplant for acute myeloid leukemia, so the T cells may come from the graft donor.

This clonotype was detected many times. An end of the junction does not agree with germline; a read error may underlie this. The chain combines TRBV12-3 or TRBV12-4 with TRBJ2-2, with D uncertain. The CDR3 runs 12 residues. CDR3 in DNA: TGTGCCAGCAGCTTAGGGTCCGGGGAGCTGTTTTTT. Amino acid sequence: CASSLGSGELFF.

This clonotype was picked up many times. The chain couples TRBV12-3 or TRBV12-4 to TRBJ1-5; no clear D gene. V lost 3 bases to trimming and J lost 6 bases, with 12 bases between them. The CDR3 contains 14 residues. DNA for the CDR3: TGTGCCAGCAGTTTGGAAGGGATTCGTCAGCCCCAGCATTTT. Encoded protein: CASSLEGIRQPQHF.

In the case of this clonotype: This may come from a read error, since a much larger clone is one base off. V is TRBV7-8 and J is TRBJ2-5; D unresolved. The germline V gene encodes CDR1 SGHVS and CDR2 FQNEAQ. This CDR3 region has 13 residues. V gave up 0 bases and J gave up 1 base, with 3 bases separating them. CDR3 DNA sequence: TGTGCCAGCAGCTTAGCGACCCAAGAGACCCAGTACTTC. It translates to CASSLATQETQYF. Combining the CDR3 with reference TRBV7-8 and TRBJ2-5 gives the whole variable domain GAGVSQSPRYKVAKRGQDVALRCDPISGHVSLFWYQQALGQGPEFLTYFQNEAQLDKSGLPSDRFFAERPEGSVSTLKIQRTQQEDSAVYLCASSLATQETQYFGPGTRLLVL.

This clonotype occurred a few times. This rearrangement joins TRBV6-5 to TRBJ1-2; 7 nucleotides line up with TRBD1. Germline V gives CDR1 MNHEY, CDR2 SVGAGI. CDR3 length equals 15 residues. V dropped 0 bases and J dropped 5; count of bases not matched to a gene: 6. The CDR3 coding sequence is TGTGCCAGCAGTTACTCGATCTCAGGGGGGTATGGCTACACCTTC. This codes for CASSYSISGGYGYTF.

This clonotype was observed a few times. This chain links TRBV7-2 with TRBJ2-4; D is unclear. Germline values: CDR1 SGHTA, CDR2 FQGNSA. This CDR3 contains 15 residues. Trimming pared 1 base from V and 0 bases from J, leaving 7 bases between. The CDR3 loop reads CASSLGPAAKNIQYF. CDR3 in DNA: TGTGCCAGCAGCTTAGGGCCAGCAGCCAAAAACATTCAGTACTTC.

With respect to this clonotype: A much bigger clone sits one base away, suggesting this may be a read error. The chain is built from TRBV5-1 and TRBJ2-1; no clear D. This CDR3 is 11 amino acids long. Germline V gene lookup returns CDR1 SGHRS and CDR2 YFSETQ. The CDR3 bases are TGCGCCAACAGCTTAAACAGTGAGCAGTTCTTC. It yields the protein CANSLNSEQFF.

This clonotype was seen a few times. This rearrangement joins TRBV19 to TRBJ2-5, with 7 nucleotides matching TRBD1. J gave up 2 bases and V 4 bases, and 4 bases lay outside the gene matches. This CDR3 is 14 amino acids long. The germline gives CDR1 LNHDA, CDR2 SQIVND (reference sequence). CDR3 amino acids: CASSKKGAQETQYF. The CDR3 coding sequence is TGTGCCAGTAGTAAGAAGGGGGCACAAGAGACCCAGTACTTC.

The chain recombines TRBV20-1 with TRBJ2-3; 7 positions agree with TRBD1. Germline V CDR1 and CDR2: DFQATT, SNEGSKA (reference sequence). The CDR3 loop spans 16 amino acids. V shed 5 bases, J shed 0 bases, and the junction held 11 bases outside the gene matches. The CDR3 is CSASQTGTASTDTQYF. CDR3 bases: TGCAGTGCTTCCCAGACCGGGACAGCGAGCACAGATACGCAGTATTTT.

The chain carries TRBV6-1 and TRBJ1-2, with D perhaps TRBD1 (6 bases). Trimming shortened V by 5 bases and J by 8 bases, and 12 bases separated the two germline ends. CDR1 and CDR2 from the germline V gene are MNHNS and SASEGT. This CDR3 is 12 amino acids long. CDR3 sequence reads: CASSRNREGYTF. In DNA, the CDR3 is TGTGCCAGCAGTCGAAACAGGGAGGGCTACACCTTC.

Only a few counts were recorded for this clonotype. V gene TRBV20-1 combines with J gene TRBJ2-5, with 12 bases lining up with TRBD2. Germline CDR1 is DFQATT and CDR2 is SNEGSKA (reference sequence). V trimming: 6 bases; J trimming: 5 bases; junction bases outside the gene matches: 10. The CDR3 length is 15 residues. The CDR3 protein is CSAPTSGGPQETQYF. The CDR3 coding sequence is TGCAGTGCACCGACTAGCGGGGGCCCTCAGGAGACCCAGTACTTC.

This clonotype showed up many times. The chain has TRBV20-1 and TRBJ2-2, with 9 bases matching TRBD2. The germline CDR1 and CDR2 sequences are DFQATT and SNEGSKA (reference sequence). The trim removed 3 bases at V and 7 bases at J, leaving 9 bases unmatched. The CDR3 has 15 amino acids. The CDR3 loop reads CSASIAGVQDGELFF. The CDR3 coding sequence is TGCAGTGCTAGCATAGCGGGGGTTCAGGACGGGGAGCTGTTTTTT.

The table lists this clonotype with many counts. This chain uses TRBV4-2 with TRBJ2-2; no definite D call. The V gene lost 0 bases and the J gene lost 1 base, with 9 bases spanning the gap. The CDR3 extends over 16 amino acids. Germline V gives CDR1 LGHNA, CDR2 YNFKEQ. CDR3 DNA: TGTGCCAGCAGCCAAGATTGGGTCGGGAACACCGGGGAGCTGTTTTTT. This encodes CASSQDWVGNTGELFF.

This clonotype appeared many times. This chain connects TRBV7-2 to TRBJ1-1; TRBD1 aligns across 9 bases. Germline-derived CDR1 and CDR2 are SGHTA and FQGNSA. The junction had 11 bases not matched to a gene; V was cut back by 4 bases and J by 11 bases. The CDR3 sequence is 14 residues long. CDR3 loop: CASSSQGAQWGAFF. The CDR3 coding sequence is TGTGCCAGCAGCTCACAGGGGGCGCAATGGGGGGCTTTCTTT.

This clonotype showed up just a few times. This chain links TRBV5-1 with TRBJ1-2; D is possibly TRBD1 (6 bases). V shed 0 bases and J shed 8 bases, with 8 bases lying between them. The CDR3 is 12 amino acids. Germline values: CDR1 SGHRS, CDR2 YFSETQ. CDR3 sequence: CASSLDRAGYTF. The CDR3 DNA follows: TGCGCCAGCAGCTTGGACAGGGCGGGCTACACCTTC. The full variable domain, its missing parts supplied by reference TRBV5-1 and TRBJ1-2, is KAGVTQTPRYLIKTRGQQVTLSCSPISGHRSVSWYQQTPGQGLQFLFEYFSETQRNKGNFPGRFSGRQFSNSRSEMNVSTLELGDSALYLCASSLDRAGYTFGSGTRLTVV.

The V and J genes are TRBV20-1 and TRBJ2-7; 8 nucleotides line up with TRBD2. CDR3 length equals 14 residues. V was pared by 1 base and J by 4 bases, with 6 bases of the junction left unmatched. CDR1 and CDR2 from the germline V gene are DFQATT and SNEGSKA (reference sequence). The DNA of the CDR3 is TGCAGTGCTAGAGGTGGGACTAGGTCGTACGAGCAGTACTTC. Encoded protein: CSARGGTRSYEQYF.

This sequence joins TRBV20-1 and TRBJ2-5, with D possibly being TRBD2 (5 bases). The germline gives CDR1 DFQATT, CDR2 SNEGSKA (reference sequence). V lost 1 base and J 1 base, leaving 7 bases between the germline ends. The CDR3 runs to 13 residues. The CDR3 DNA reads TGCAGTGCTAGAGGGACTCGCCAAGAGACCCAGTACTTC. It encodes CSARGTRQETQYF.

In this sample, this clonotype turned up a few times. The CDR3 here is CATTPVGGIQPQHF. In nucleotides, the CDR3 is TGTGCCACCACCCCCGTGGGGGGGATTCAGCCCCAGCATTTT. The V call is TRBV19, the J call TRBJ1-5; TRBD1 is a possible D gene (5 bases). CDR1 is LNHDA, CDR2 SQIVND, per germline (reference sequence). The CDR3 has 14 amino acids. The ends were cut back, 10 bases at V and 6 bases at J, with 19 bases in the middle.

This clonotype was recorded many times. The chain joins TRBV20-1 to TRBJ2-5; 8 nucleotides match TRBD2. The germline gives CDR1 DFQATT, CDR2 SNEGSKA (reference sequence). This CDR3 has 13 residues. V shed 6 bases and J 9 bases; nucleotides not matched to a gene: 12. CDR3 sequence (DNA): TGCAGTGCCCAACTAGCGGCCGTTTCGGCCCAGTACTTC. It codes for CSAQLAAVSAQYF.

CDR3 nucleotides: TGTGCCAGCGGCCCCGGGGACCTGTACGAGCAGTACGTC. Its protein is CASGPGDLYEQYV. The V gene is TRBV4-2, the J gene TRBJ2-7; D may be TRBD1 or TRBD2 (5 bases each). Trimming pared 8 bases from V and 4 bases from J, leaving 15 bases between. The CDR3 is 13 amino acids. Germline V lookup: CDR1 LGHNA, CDR2 YNFKEQ.

In its sample, this clonotype was seen many times. The chain employs TRBV28 and TRBJ1-2; D is uncertain. CDR1 and CDR2 from the germline V gene are MDHEN and SYDVKM. V was pared by 6 bases and J by 3 bases, with 8 bases between. The CDR3 runs 12 residues. The CDR3 protein is CASSGPDYGYTF. In DNA form, the CDR3 reads TGTGCCAGCAGCGGACCCGACTATGGCTACACCTTC.